A single sample is the source of the 20 T cell receptor beta chains below, sequenced in a study of T cells in Graves' hyperthyroidism and ophthalmopathy. Amplification targeted TCR beta CDR3 regions from RNA transcripts. The HTBI primer set was used in a first-round RT-PCR of the TCR CDR3. TCRdb analysed the multiplex PCR reads with MiXCR anew, one entry per CDR3 protein. Of a few hundred thousand distinct CDR3 sequences listed, 15% to 19% are singletons. Sample: blood. The receptors stem from a woman aged 25-40 years with Graves' hyperthyroidism.

This clonotype was detected a few times. The rearrangement links TRBV7-9 to TRBJ1-4; D remains ambiguous. The CDR3 has 14 amino acids. CDR1 is SEHNR and CDR2 is FQNEAQ in the germline V gene (reference sequence). Trimming shortened V by 6 bases and J by 6 bases, and 14 bases separated the two germline ends. CDR3 in DNA: TGTGCCAGCAGTCCGTGGGGAAGAGATGAAAAACTGTTTTTT. It is translated as CASSPWGRDEKLFF.

This clonotype was picked up many times. The genes are TRBV20-1 and TRBJ1-1, with a weak D call TRBD1 (5 bases). The CDR3 is made up of 14 amino acids. V dropped 3 bases and J dropped 3 bases, with 14 bases sitting between them. CDR1 and CDR2 from the germline V gene are DFQATT and SNEGSKA (reference sequence). CDR3 sequence (DNA): TGCAGTGCTAGTTCCGGGACGGCCTACACTGAAGCTTTCTTT. Its protein product is CSASSGTAYTEAFF.

This clonotype was detected a few times. The chain couples TRBV3-1 to TRBJ2-2; maybe TRBD2 (7 bases). The germline V and J ends were trimmed by 3 bases and 1 base, with 15 bases remaining between them. The CDR3 covers 17 residues. Germline CDR1 is LGHDT and CDR2 is YNNKEL (reference sequence). CDR3 coding DNA: TGTGCCAGCAGCCATAGAAGGGGGGGAGAGAACACCGGGGAGCTGTTTTTT. This gives the protein CASSHRRGGENTGELFF.

This clonotype was counted ten times or more. The chain employs TRBV28 and TRBJ1-1; D gene unclear. The V gene's germline CDR1 is MDHEN and CDR2 SYDVKM. The V and J ends lost 3 bases and 7 bases respectively, with 18 bases between them. The CDR3 totals 15 residues. CDR3 coding DNA: TGTGCCAGCAGTTTGGCAAAGCCTGGGAGGAATGAAGCTTTCTTT. It specifies CASSLAKPGRNEAFF.

This clonotype was recorded many times. The rearrangement joins TRBV20-1 to TRBJ2-7, with 7 bases identical to TRBD1. CDR3 length: 14 amino acids. With V trimmed by 3 bases and J by 3 bases, 8 bases remained unmatched. The germline V gene encodes CDR1 DFQATT and CDR2 SNEGSKA (reference sequence). CDR3 region: CSASEPGQSYEQYF. CDR3 sequence (DNA): TGCAGTGCTAGTGAACCGGGACAGAGCTACGAGCAGTACTTC.

This clonotype was found many times. J is TRBJ2-7 and V is TRBV29-1; TRBD2 aligns across 8 bases. Germline V gene sequence: CDR1 SQVTM, CDR2 ANQGSEA. Trimming took 5 bases from V and 8 from J; bases not matched to a gene: 14. The CDR3 is 14 amino acids. The CDR3 bases are TGCAGCGTTCAGACCGGGACTAGTCATCTGCAGCAGTACTTC. Its translation is CSVQTGTSHLQQYF.

There are many counts of this clonotype. The rearrangement links TRBV6-6 to TRBJ2-1, with unresolved D. Looked up from germline, CDR1 is MNHNY and CDR2 is SVGAGI (reference sequence). There are 14 residues in the CDR3. The germline V and J ends were trimmed by 0 bases and 8 bases, with 11 bases remaining between them. CDR3 amino acids: CASSYSISGYEQFF. Here the CDR3 DNA reads TGTGCCAGCAGTTACTCGATTTCGGGCTATGAGCAGTTCTTC.

This clonotype was picked up many times. The J gene is TRBJ1-5, the V gene TRBV28; D is unclear. The ends were cut back, 2 bases at V and 2 bases at J, with 10 bases in the middle. CDR3 length: 15 amino acids. Germline CDR1 is MDHEN and CDR2 is SYDVKM. CDR3 coding DNA: TGTGCCAGCAGTTTAAGGGTAGTCGGCAATCAGCCCCAGCATTTT. It is translated as CASSLRVVGNQPQHF. Together with reference TRBV28 and TRBJ1-5, the CDR3 gives the full variable domain: DVKVTQSSRYLVKRTGEKVFLECVQDMDHENMFWYRQDPGLGLRLIYFSYDVKMKEKGDIPEGYSVSREKKERFSLILESASTNQTSMYLCASSLRVVGNQPQHFGDGTRLSIL.

This clonotype came up once. A much larger clone differs by one base, so this may be a read error. The CDR3 does not close with the conserved phenylalanine or tryptophan, likely indicating a read error. The chain has TRBV5-1 and TRBJ2-2; perhaps TRBD2 as D (5 bases). V lost 8 bases to trimming and J lost 2 bases, with 16 bases between them. This CDR3 contains 15 residues. Germline V gene sequence: CDR1 SGHRS, CDR2 YFSETQ. CDR3 nucleotide sequence: TGCGCCAGTCGGGATTCTCCGACTAACACCGGGGAGCTGTTTCTT. Its protein product is CASRDSPTNTGELFL.

The chain uses TRBV7-2 and TRBJ2-3, with 13 bases matching TRBD2. CDR1 and CDR2 (germline): SGHTA, FQGNSA. With 4 bases clipped from V and 2 bases from J, the junction kept 12 bases outside the gene matches. This CDR3 is built from 19 residues. The CDR3 nucleotides are TGTGCCAGCAGCTCGGGACTAGCGGGAATGAGGTCCGTCACAGATACGCAGTATTTT. Protein sequence: CASSSGLAGMRSVTDTQYF.

This clonotype was seen ten or more times. The V gene is TRBV2, the J gene TRBJ2-1, with D possibly matching TRBD2 (6 bases). The ends were cut back, 5 bases at V and 0 bases at J, with 17 bases in the middle. This CDR3 is built from 17 residues. Germline CDR1 reads SNHLY; CDR2 reads FYNNEI. CDR3 DNA sequence: TGTGCCAGCAGTCCCCCAGGCGGGACCAACTCCTACAATGAGCAGTTCTTC. This encodes CASSPPGGTNSYNEQFF.

CDR3 amino acids: CASRLTGTSGRNEQFF. The CDR3, as DNA: TGTGCCAGTAGGCTCACAGGGACTAGCGGGAGGAATGAGCAGTTCTTC. This chain joins TRBV19 and TRBJ2-1; the match to TRBD2 covers 15 bases. CDR3 length equals 16 residues. Trimming removed 6 bases from V and 7 bases from J; junction bases left unmatched: 7. Germline CDR1 reads LNHDA; CDR2 reads SQIVND (reference sequence).

This chain uses TRBV29-1 with TRBJ2-5, with 10 bases fitting TRBD2. J lost 5 bases, V lost 0 bases, and 9 bases had no gene match. Germline loops: CDR1 SQVTM, CDR2 ANQGSEA. This CDR3 is built from 16 residues. CDR3 sequence (DNA): TGCAGCGTTGAAGATCTGGCTAGCGGGAGTTATGAGACCCAGTACTTC. Its protein product is CSVEDLASGSYETQYF. The whole variable domain, filled in from reference TRBV29-1 and TRBJ2-5, reads SAVISQKPSRDICQRGTSLTIQCQVDSQVTMMFWYRQQPGQSLTLIATANQGSEATYESGFVIDKFPISRPNLTFSTLTVSNMSPEDSSIYLCSVEDLASGSYETQYFGPGTRLLVL.

This clonotype appeared a few times. This chain connects TRBV20-1 to TRBJ2-1; 12 positions match TRBD2. Germline lookup yields CDR1 DFQATT and CDR2 SNEGSKA (reference sequence). Unmatched junction bases numbered 3, after V lost 2 bases and J lost 4 bases. There are 15 residues in the CDR3. The CDR3 nucleotides are TGCAGTGCTAGACTCGGACTAGCGGGGTACAATGAGCAGTTCTTC. Translated, it gives CSARLGLAGYNEQFF.

This clonotype has a handful of counts. The DNA of the CDR3 is TGTGCCAGCAGCCAACTCGGACTAGCGGGAGGCCTCCCGGGTACGCAGTATTTT. Encoded protein: CASSQLGLAGGLPGTQYF. The chain uses TRBV3-1 and TRBJ2-3; 14 bases map to TRBD2. CDR3 length: 18 residues. Per germline, CDR1 LGHDT and CDR2 YNNKEL (reference sequence). J lost 8 bases, V lost 2 bases, and 12 bases had no gene match.

This clonotype was observed at least ten times. The V call is TRBV6-2 or TRBV6-3, the J call TRBJ1-5; 7 positions agree with TRBD1. The germline CDR1 and CDR2 sequences are MNHEY and SVGEGT. There are 17 residues in the CDR3. Trimming at V came to 4 bases and at J to 0 bases, leaving 9 bases not matched to a gene. The CDR3 sequence: CASSSRDRSFSNQPQHF. The DNA of the CDR3 is TGTGCCAGCAGTTCCCGGGACAGAAGTTTTAGCAATCAGCCCCAGCATTTT.

This clonotype was found a few times. The V gene is TRBV27, the J gene TRBJ2-7, with D maybe TRBD2 (5 bases). CDR1 is MNHEY and CDR2 is SMNVEV in the germline V gene (reference sequence). The V end lost 11 bases, the J end lost 6 bases, and 17 bases lay between the germline ends. The CDR3 consists of 12 residues. For the CDR3, the DNA is TGTGCCGGCCTAGGAGGAGCCGGCGAGCAGTACTTC. This encodes CAGLGGAGEQYF.

This clonotype was counted at least ten times. J is TRBJ1-1 and V is TRBV12-3 or TRBV12-4; 9 nucleotides agree with TRBD1. This CDR3 comprises 14 residues. The V and J ends lost 8 bases and 6 bases, in that order; junction bases with no gene match: 10. The CDR3 DNA sequence: TGTGCCAGCTCCCTCCGGGACAGGGTTTCTGAAGCTTTCTTT. It specifies CASSLRDRVSEAFF.

The CDR3 spells CASRPESGRRSLRGGTEAFF. DNA of the CDR3: TGTGCCAGCAGACCCGAATCCGGCCGCCGTTCGCTTCGGGGGGGCACTGAAGCTTTCTTT. V and J are TRBV28 and TRBJ1-1, with D possibly being TRBD1 (5 bases). V gave up 6 bases and J gave up 4 bases, with 33 bases separating them. The CDR3 covers 20 residues. Looked up from germline, CDR1 is MDHEN and CDR2 is SYDVKM. The variable domain in full, completed from reference TRBV28 and TRBJ1-1, reads DVKVTQSSRYLVKRTGEKVFLECVQDMDHENMFWYRQDPGLGLRLIYFSYDVKMKEKGDIPEGYSVSREKKERFSLILESASTNQTSMYLCASRPESGRRSLRGGTEAFFGQGTRLTVV.

The rearrangement links TRBV27 to TRBJ1-6, with a weak D call TRBD1 (6 bases). The germline V gene encodes CDR1 MNHEY and CDR2 SMNVEV (reference sequence). This CDR3 spans 16 amino acids. V lost 2 bases to trimming and J lost 8 bases, with 16 bases between them. This CDR3 is CASSLRGGRKDSPLHF. The CDR3 nucleotides read TGTGCCAGCAGTTTACGAGGGGGGAGGAAGGATTCACCCCTCCACTTT.